This TCR beta chain was retrieved from a study of shared clonotypes between healthy human individuals. This CDR3 spans 15 amino acids. In germline, CDR1 is SEHNR, CDR2 FQNEAQ (reference sequence). Trimming cost V 4 bases and J 3 bases, with 13 bases left between them. Only in-frame clones appear in the TCRdb table, and some are missing; sequencing was by immunoSEQ multiplex PCR. The sample gives about 1 million clones, about 75% of which show up once; approximately 1.5% is in the top ten. This clone was counted only a few times. The sample comprised memory CD4+ T cells sorted from blood. As for subset: CD45RA-negative fraction. This clonotype originated in a man aged 18 to 29 in good health. The chain recombines TRBV7-9 with TRBJ1-5; D gene uncertain. The CDR3 coding sequence is TGTGCCAGCAGCTCTGATATGGGCGCCAATCAGCCCCAGCATTTT. This encodes CASSSDMGANQPQHF.